This T cell receptor (beta chain) appears in the sequencing data of a study of cytomegalovirus exposure and HLA in healthy donors. Study-level results: When a later analysis was performed, an Asian-associated ancestry cluster reportedly had fewer N-insertions than the roughly 700-donor mean. Among the CMV-associated chains, three were confirmed in vitro as specific for CMV antigens.

It was with 60 Vbeta and 13 Jbeta primers that the PCR ran. Sequencing was performed with immunoSEQ multiplex PCR; in TCRdb, only in-frame clones are kept and a portion is missing. Here the sample spans about 200,000 clones, more than 75% being singletons. At sampling all donors were nominally healthy, likely with unrecorded immune exposures. The CDR3 consists of 12 residues. The germline gives CDR1 SEHNR, CDR2 FQNEAQ (reference sequence). Comment on this clone: What it binds is unknown. An end of the junction differs from the germline gene, which may be a read error.

The V call is TRBV7-9, the J call TRBJ2-1; 7 bases fit TRBD2. This sequence originates from a male donor in good health and CMV-seropositive. The sequenced sample was PBMCs. The CDR3 coding sequence is TGTTCCAGCAGCTTGGGGGGGACGGGGGAGTTCTTC. Protein product: CSSSLGGTGEFF.